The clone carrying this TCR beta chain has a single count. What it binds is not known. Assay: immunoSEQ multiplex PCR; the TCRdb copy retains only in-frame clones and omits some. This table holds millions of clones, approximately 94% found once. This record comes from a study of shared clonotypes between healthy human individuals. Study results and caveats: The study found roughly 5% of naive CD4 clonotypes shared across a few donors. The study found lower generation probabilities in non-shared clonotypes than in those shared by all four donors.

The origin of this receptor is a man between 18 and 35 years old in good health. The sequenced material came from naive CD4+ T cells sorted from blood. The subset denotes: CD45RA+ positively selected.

For the CDR3, the DNA is TGCAGCGTGACCCTCGTTGGAGGGCCAAAAAGTACAGATACGCAGTATTTT. It encodes CSVTLVGGPKSTDTQYF. This sequence joins TRBV29-1 and TRBJ2-3; weak D call: TRBD2 (6 bases). This CDR3 has 17 amino acids. Germline CDR1 SQVTM, CDR2 ANQGSEA. Trimming left V 6 bases short and J 3 bases short, with 25 bases between.